The 16 T cell receptor beta chains given below trace back to one sample, sequenced in a study of beta chain features in type 1 diabetes. Every isolated RNA sample was fully reverse transcribed, so sequencing captured expressed TCRB transcripts. The protocol was immunoSEQ multiplex PCR, while the TCRdb copy is restricted to in-frame clones and leaves out a portion. The sample lists 400,000 to 500,000 clones, approximately 15% seen once, with under 0.04% in the top ten. Sample: naive CD4+ T cells from blood. Receptors originate from a man aged 30-40 years in good health.

With respect to this clone: Within the sample, other DNA sequences also encode this same CDR3. For the CDR3, the DNA is TGCGCCAGCAGCTTAGCTAGCGGTAGCACAGATACGCAGTATTTT. Translated: CASSLASGSTDTQYF. The chain couples TRBV5-1 to TRBJ2-3; TRBD2 matches at 7 bases. V lost 2 bases to trimming and J lost 0 bases; unmatched junction nucleotides: 3. CDR3 size: 15 residues. Germline CDR1 and CDR2: SGHRS and YFSETQ.

This clone occurred a few times. This chain joins TRBV9 and TRBJ1-6, with D perhaps matching TRBD1 (5 bases). V was cut by 4 bases and J by 8 bases, with 16 bases left in between. This CDR3 has 15 amino acids. Germline-derived CDR1 and CDR2 are SGDLS and YYNGEE. The chain's CDR3 is CASSTTGTGYSPLHF. The CDR3 DNA follows: TGTGCCAGCAGCACCACCGGGACGGGGTATTCACCCCTCCACTTT. Drawing the rest from reference TRBV9 and TRBJ1-6, the complete variable domain is DSGVTQTPKHLITATGQRVTLRCSPRSGDLSVYWYQQSLDQGLQFLIQYYNGEERAKGNILERFSAQQFPDLHSELNLSSLELGDSALYFCASSTTGTGYSPLHFGNGTRLTVT.

The V gene is TRBV18, the J gene TRBJ2-3; 9 positions agree with TRBD1. CDR3 length: 16 residues. V was clipped by 1 base and J by 2 bases; unmatched bases: 4. Germline CDR1 reads KGHSH; CDR2 reads LQKENI. In DNA form, the CDR3 reads TGTGCCAGCTCACCACTAGGACAGGGGTACACAGATACGCAGTATTTT. As protein: CASSPLGQGYTDTQYF.

The chain joins TRBV19 to TRBJ2-3; tentatively, D is TRBD1 (5 bases). CDR3 length: 16 amino acids. CDR1 is LNHDA, CDR2 SQIVND, per germline (reference sequence). Between the trimmed V and J ends, which lost 3 bases and 1 base, there was a span of 14 bases. CDR3 amino acids: CASSIRQGGGTDTQYF. The CDR3, as DNA: TGTGCCAGTAGTATCAGGCAGGGTGGGGGCACAGATACGCAGTATTTT.

The J gene is TRBJ2-6, the V gene TRBV4-3; D remains ambiguous. The V end lost 1 base, the J end lost 0 bases, and 19 bases lay between the germline ends. The CDR3 contains 20 residues. Germline CDR1 is LGHNA and CDR2 is YSLEER. The CDR3 region is CASSQVNDVGWGSGANVLTF. DNA for the CDR3: TGCGCCAGCAGCCAAGTCAATGACGTGGGATGGGGCTCTGGGGCCAACGTCCTGACTTTC.

This clone was seen more than once but under ten times. This chain joins TRBV7-9 and TRBJ2-1, with 8 positions matching TRBD1. Germline trimming cut 5 bases from V and 4 bases from J; bases unmatched to any gene: 7. In germline, CDR1 is SEHNR, CDR2 FQNEAQ (reference sequence). This CDR3 spans 15 amino acids. The CDR3: CASSPRDRRYNEQFF. DNA of the CDR3: TGTGCCAGCAGCCCGCGGGACAGGCGGTACAATGAGCAGTTCTTC.

The table lists this clone with a few counts. This chain connects TRBV19 to TRBJ1-5, with D unclear. V lost 8 bases and J lost 1, with 9 bases in between. The CDR3 is 13 residues long. Germline loops: CDR1 LNHDA, CDR2 SQIVND (reference sequence). In DNA form, the CDR3 reads TGTGCCAGTTCTAGACGGAGCAATCAGCCCCAGCATTTT. Its protein is CASSRRSNQPQHF.

The CDR3 is CASSEWQETQYF. CDR3 coding DNA: TGTGCCAGCAGTGAATGGCAAGAGACCCAGTACTTC. The V call is TRBV2, the J call TRBJ2-5; the D is unclear. This CDR3 is built from 12 residues. The germline V and J ends were trimmed by 2 bases and 2 bases, with 3 bases remaining between them. Germline V gene lookup returns CDR1 SNHLY and CDR2 FYNNEI.

Only a few counts were recorded for this clone. The chain links TRBV9 to TRBJ1-2; a weak D match, TRBD1 (5 bases). Between the trimmed V and J ends, which lost 1 base and 6 bases, there was a span of 7 bases. The CDR3 is 12 amino acids. Germline values: CDR1 SGDLS, CDR2 YYNGEE. CDR3 region: CASSVQGHGYTF. The DNA for the CDR3 is TGTGCCAGCAGCGTACAGGGTCATGGCTACACCTTC.

V is TRBV11-2 and J is TRBJ2-3, with TRBD2 as a possible D gene (5 bases). Trimming stripped 6 bases from V and 4 bases from J, with 17 bases between. The germline CDR1 and CDR2 sequences are SGHAT and FQNNGV. This CDR3 comprises 15 residues. CDR3 in DNA: TGTGCCAGCAGTCCGCGGGTTCCCCGCCCAGATACGCAGTATTTT. Encoded protein: CASSPRVPRPDTQYF.

J is TRBJ2-3 and V is TRBV5-1, with 7 bases identical to TRBD2. CDR1 is SGHRS, CDR2 YFSETQ, per germline. J lost 3 bases, V lost 0 bases, and 4 bases had no gene match. The CDR3 spans 15 residues. Here the CDR3 reads CASSLGLAETDTQYF. CDR3 DNA: TGCGCCAGCAGCTTGGGGCTAGCGGAGACAGATACGCAGTATTTT. Using reference TRBV5-1 and TRBJ2-3 for the parts outside the CDR3, the full variable domain is KAGVTQTPRYLIKTRGQQVTLSCSPISGHRSVSWYQQTPGQGLQFLFEYFSETQRNKGNFPGRFSGRQFSNSRSEMNVSTLELGDSALYLCASSLGLAETDTQYFGPGTRLTVL.

This clone occurred a few times. V is TRBV7-2 and J is TRBJ1-1; D is uncertain. Germline values: CDR1 SGHTA, CDR2 FQGNSA. There are 13 residues in the CDR3. V lost 5 bases and J 5 bases, leaving 12 bases between the germline ends. CDR3 loop: CASSQILETEAFF. The DNA of the CDR3 is TGTGCCAGCAGCCAAATTTTGGAGACTGAAGCTTTCTTT.

This chain links TRBV6-5 with TRBJ1-5; TRBD1 is a possible D gene (5 bases). CDR3 length: 13 residues. The V end lost 5 bases, the J end lost 7 bases, and 12 bases lay between the germline ends. CDR1 is MNHEY, CDR2 SVGAGI, per germline. The CDR3 DNA reads as TGTGCCAGCAGTAGGATCGAGGGGCAGCCCCAGCATTTT. Protein product: CASSRIEGQPQHF.

V usage is TRBV7-9 and J usage is TRBJ2-3; 10 nucleotides agree with TRBD2. Germline V CDR1 and CDR2: SEHNR, FQNEAQ (reference sequence). The CDR3 has 14 amino acids. The V gene end was trimmed by 4 bases and the J gene end by 6 bases; junction bases not matched to a gene: 4. CDR3: CASSSSGGADTQYF. DNA for the CDR3: TGTGCCAGCAGCTCGAGCGGGGGGGCCGATACGCAGTATTTT.

This clone was counted many times. The chain couples TRBV29-1 to TRBJ2-4; D is ambiguous. Germline V gene data show CDR1 as SQVTM and CDR2 as ANQGSEA. Trimming shortened V by 6 bases and J by 0 bases, and 15 bases separated the two germline ends. This CDR3 comprises 15 residues. CDR3 nucleotides: TGCAGCGTGGGCGAGGCAGATCTAGCCAAAAACATTCAGTACTTC. This translates into CSVGEADLAKNIQYF.

This clone was detected a few times. The rearrangement joins TRBV5-1 to TRBJ2-2; D is undetermined. The V and J ends lost 0 bases and 0 bases respectively, with 9 bases between them. CDR3 length equals 16 residues. Germline CDR1 SGHRS, CDR2 YFSETQ. The DNA of the CDR3 is TGCGCCAGCAGCTTGGCCGGCAAGACGAACACCGGGGAGCTGTTTTTT. This encodes CASSLAGKTNTGELFF.